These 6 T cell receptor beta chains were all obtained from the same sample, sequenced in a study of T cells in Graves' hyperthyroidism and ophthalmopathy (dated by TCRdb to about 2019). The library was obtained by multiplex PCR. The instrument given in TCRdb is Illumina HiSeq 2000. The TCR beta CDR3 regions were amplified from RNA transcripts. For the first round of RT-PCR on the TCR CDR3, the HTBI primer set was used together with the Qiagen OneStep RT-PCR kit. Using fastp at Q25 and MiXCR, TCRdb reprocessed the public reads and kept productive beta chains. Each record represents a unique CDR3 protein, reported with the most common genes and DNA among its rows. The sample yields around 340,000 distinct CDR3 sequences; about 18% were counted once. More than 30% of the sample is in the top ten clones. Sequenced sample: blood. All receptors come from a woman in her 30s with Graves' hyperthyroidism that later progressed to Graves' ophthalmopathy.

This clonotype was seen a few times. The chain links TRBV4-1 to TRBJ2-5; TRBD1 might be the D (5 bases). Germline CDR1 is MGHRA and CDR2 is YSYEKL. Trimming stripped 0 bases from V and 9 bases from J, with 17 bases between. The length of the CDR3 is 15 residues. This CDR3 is CASSQDQANKGAQYF. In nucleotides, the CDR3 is TGCGCCAGCAGCCAAGATCAGGCTAACAAAGGGGCCCAGTACTTC.

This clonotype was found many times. Written as DNA, the CDR3 is TGTGCCAGTAGTATTCGGGGGCAGGCCATGATCACGAGCTCGGGAAACTATGGCTACACCTTC. It yields the protein CASSIRGQAMITSSGNYGYTF. V and J are TRBV19 and TRBJ1-2; D may be TRBD1 (6 bases). The germline CDR1 and CDR2 sequences are LNHDA and SQIVND (reference sequence). This CDR3 comprises 21 residues. V was trimmed by 3 bases and J by 2 bases, leaving 31 bases between them.

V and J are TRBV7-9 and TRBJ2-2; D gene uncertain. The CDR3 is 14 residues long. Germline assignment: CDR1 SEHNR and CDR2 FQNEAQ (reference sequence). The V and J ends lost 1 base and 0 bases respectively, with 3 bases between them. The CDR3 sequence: CASSLVTNTGELFF. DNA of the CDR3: TGTGCCAGCAGCTTAGTTACGAACACCGGGGAGCTGTTTTTT.

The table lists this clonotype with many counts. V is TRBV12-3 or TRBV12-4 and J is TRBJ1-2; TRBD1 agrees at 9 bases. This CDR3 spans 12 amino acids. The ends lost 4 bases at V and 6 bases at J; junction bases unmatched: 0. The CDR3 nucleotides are TGTGCCAGCAGTTGGGACAGGGATGGCTACACCTTC. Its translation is CASSWDRDGYTF.

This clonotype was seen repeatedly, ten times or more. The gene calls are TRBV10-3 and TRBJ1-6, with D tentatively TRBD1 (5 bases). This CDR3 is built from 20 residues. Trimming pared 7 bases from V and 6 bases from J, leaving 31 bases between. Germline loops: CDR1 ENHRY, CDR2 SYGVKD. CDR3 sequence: CAINEVGPGGHYMSNSPLHF. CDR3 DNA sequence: TGTGCCATCAACGAAGTAGGGCCGGGGGGTCACTATATGAGTAATTCACCCCTCCACTTT.

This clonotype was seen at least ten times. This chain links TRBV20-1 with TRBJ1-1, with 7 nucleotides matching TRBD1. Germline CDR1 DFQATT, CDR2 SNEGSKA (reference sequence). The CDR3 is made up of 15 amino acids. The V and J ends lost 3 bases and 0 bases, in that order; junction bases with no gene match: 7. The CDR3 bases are TGCAGTGCTAGTCCCTTCGACAGGGTGAACACTGAAGCTTTCTTT. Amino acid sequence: CSASPFDRVNTEAFF.